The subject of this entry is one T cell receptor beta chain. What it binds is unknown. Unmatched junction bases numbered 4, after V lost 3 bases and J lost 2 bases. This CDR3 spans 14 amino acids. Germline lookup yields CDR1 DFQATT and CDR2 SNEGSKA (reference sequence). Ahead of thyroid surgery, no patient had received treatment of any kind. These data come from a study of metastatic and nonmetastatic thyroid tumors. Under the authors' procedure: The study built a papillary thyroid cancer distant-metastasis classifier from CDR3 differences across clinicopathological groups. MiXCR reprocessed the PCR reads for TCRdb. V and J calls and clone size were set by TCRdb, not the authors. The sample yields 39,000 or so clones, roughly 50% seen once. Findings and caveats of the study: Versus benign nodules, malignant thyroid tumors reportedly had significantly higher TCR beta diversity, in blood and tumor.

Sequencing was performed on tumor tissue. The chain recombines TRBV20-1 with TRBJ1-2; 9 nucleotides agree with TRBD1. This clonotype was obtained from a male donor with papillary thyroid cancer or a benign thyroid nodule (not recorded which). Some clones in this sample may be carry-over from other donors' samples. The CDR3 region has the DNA TGCAGTGCTAGCGAACAGGGGGCGAACTATGGCTACACCTTC. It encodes CSASEQGANYGYTF.